The source of this T cell receptor (beta chain) is a study of blood T cell repertoires in COVID-19. At the level of the study: Material from acute and convalescent COVID-19 was sourced from the United States, Italy and Spain. PBMCs, B-cell-depleted T cells, or T cells were the source of the cDNA or gDNA that made up the material.

CDR3 length: 13 residues. Trimming cost V 5 bases and J 7 bases; bases outside gene matches: 7. Looked up from germline, CDR1 is SEHNR and CDR2 is FQNEAQ (reference sequence). Worth noting for this clone: At the DNA level, this CDR3 is encoded by other sequences in the same sample as well.

In the authors' methods: Reference gene primer amplification gave nucleated cell count estimates. Repertoires were generated with immunoSEQ multiplex PCR, while TCRdb's copy carries only in-frame clones and drops some. For V, J and clone size, that table is used; D and trimming come from the DNA. The data show tens of thousands of clones, with approximately 91% seen just once and 3.5% held by the top ten. This TCR came from a man aged 45-65 years with active COVID-19. The chain joins TRBV7-9 to TRBJ1-2, with TRBD1 identical over 7 bases. Sequencing used peripheral blood. CDR3 DNA: TGTGCCAGCAGCCACAGGGGCTCCGGTGGCTACACCTTC. Residues: CASSHRGSGGYTF.